The 18 T cell receptor beta chains in this list originate from one sample, sequenced in a study of identical twins. TCRdb reprocessed the 5' RACE reads via MiXCR and lists one record per CDR3 protein. Of about 520,000 distinct CDR3 sequences in the sample, roughly a fifth were seen once. These same records also appear under a second study, on T cells expressing NK-cell markers.

The sample consisted of CD4+ T cells sorted from blood. These receptors were taken from a woman under 30 in good health.

The rearrangement joins TRBV9 to TRBJ1-2; TRBD1 might be the D (6 bases). Germline V gene data show CDR1 as SGDLS and CDR2 as YYNGEE. The CDR3 is 15 residues long. Trimming removed 3 bases at V and 4 bases at J, with 16 bases between. CDR3 DNA sequence: TGTGCCAGCAGCGCCTCAGGGGCTGCTGGCTATGGCTACACCTTC. It codes for CASSASGAAGYGYTF. The whole variable domain, remainder taken from reference TRBV9 and TRBJ1-2, is DSGVTQTPKHLITATGQRVTLRCSPRSGDLSVYWYQQSLDQGLQFLIQYYNGEERAKGNILERFSAQQFPDLHSELNLSSLELGDSALYFCASSASGAAGYGYTFGSGTRLTVV.

The V gene is TRBV9, the J gene TRBJ1-1; D call uncertain. CDR1 and CDR2 (germline): SGDLS, YYNGEE. The CDR3 runs to 15 residues. V lost 0 bases to trimming and J lost 4 bases, with 13 bases between them. CDR3 protein: CASSVVSAICTEAFF. CDR3 sequence (DNA): TGTGCCAGCAGCGTAGTTTCCGCGATATGCACTGAAGCTTTCTTT.

This chain connects TRBV6-5 to TRBJ2-7; D is possibly TRBD1 (6 bases). In germline, CDR1 is MNHEY, CDR2 SVGAGI. Trimming pared 8 bases from V and 3 bases from J, leaving 14 bases between. This CDR3 comprises 13 residues. The CDR3 DNA sequence: TGTGCCAGCGTTGGGGGACAAAACTACGAGCAGTACTTC. Its translation: CASVGGQNYEQYF.

This sequence joins TRBV6-5 and TRBJ2-6; D is uncertain. The CDR3 contains 16 residues. Trimming removed 0 bases at V and 2 bases at J, with 8 bases between. CDR1 is MNHEY, CDR2 SVGAGI, per germline. CDR3 bases: TGTGCCAGCAGTTACTCCAAATTCCCTGGGGCCAACGTCCTGACTTTC. Translated, it gives CASSYSKFPGANVLTF.

This clonotype was counted ten times or more. The chain recombines TRBV12-3 or TRBV12-4 with TRBJ2-7, with 7 positions matching TRBD2. The CDR3 runs 15 residues. The ends lost 1 base at V and 0 bases at J; junction bases unmatched: 3. The CDR3 reads CASSLVGGSSYEQYF. The CDR3 DNA reads TGTGCCAGCAGTTTAGTTGGCGGGAGCTCCTACGAGCAGTACTTC.

The V gene is TRBV7-9, the J gene TRBJ2-5; D possibly uses TRBD1 or TRBD2 (5 bases each). The CDR3 length is 15 residues. Germline lookup yields CDR1 SEHNR and CDR2 FQNEAQ (reference sequence). Trimming cost V 6 bases and J 3 bases, with 17 bases left between them. CDR3 sequence reads: CASSHMGDPEETQYF. The CDR3, as DNA: TGTGCCAGCAGTCATATGGGGGACCCCGAAGAGACCCAGTACTTC.

The V gene is TRBV5-1, the J gene TRBJ1-2; TRBD1 matches at 10 bases. V lost 0 bases, J lost 7 bases, and 3 bases stayed unmatched. Per germline, CDR1 SGHRS and CDR2 YFSETQ. There are 14 residues in the CDR3. The CDR3 protein is CASSLEGQGTGYTF. CDR3 in DNA: TGCGCCAGCAGCTTGGAGGGACAGGGGACTGGCTACACCTTC.

At least ten counts were recorded for this clonotype. V and J are TRBV3-1 and TRBJ1-2; D call uncertain. This CDR3 has 13 residues. Trimming pared 4 bases from V and 4 bases from J, leaving 10 bases between. Per germline, CDR1 LGHDT and CDR2 YNNKEL (reference sequence). The CDR3 DNA is TGTGCCAGCAGCCGAGGACCCGCCTATGGCTACACCTTC. Protein: CASSRGPAYGYTF.

The chain employs TRBV6-2 or TRBV6-3 and TRBJ2-2; 7 nucleotides match TRBD1. Trimming removed 7 bases from V and 1 base from J; junction bases left unmatched: 6. The CDR3 runs 15 residues. CDR1 and CDR2 from the germline V gene are MNHEY and SVGEGT. CDR3 DNA: TGTGCCAGCAAGCCGGGACAGATGAACACCGGGGAGCTGTTTTTT. It yields the protein CASKPGQMNTGELFF.

This clonotype was counted between two and nine times. The chain is built from TRBV4-3 and TRBJ2-1; 10 positions match TRBD2. Looked up from germline, CDR1 is LGHNA and CDR2 is YSLEER. The CDR3 extends over 17 amino acids. Trimming cost V 0 bases and J 3 bases; bases outside gene matches: 5. The CDR3 region is CASSQEPSGSNYNEQFF. The CDR3 DNA follows: TGCGCCAGCAGCCAAGAGCCTAGCGGGAGCAACTACAATGAGCAGTTCTTC.

The V call is TRBV27, the J call TRBJ2-5; D possibly matches TRBD1 or TRBD2 (6 bases each). Germline values: CDR1 MNHEY, CDR2 SMNVEV (reference sequence). V was clipped by 6 bases and J by 5 bases, with 13 bases between them. CDR3 length: 13 residues. The CDR3 DNA follows: TGTGCCAGCAGCGACGGGGGCCAGGAGACCCAGTACTTC. Translation: CASSDGGQETQYF.

The genes are TRBV10-3 and TRBJ1-2; D gene uncertain. The CDR3 contains 16 residues. The germline V gene has CDR1 ENHRY and CDR2 SYGVKD. With 2 bases removed from V and 3 bases from J, the gap between germline ends came to 16 bases. CDR3 nucleotide sequence: TGTGCCATCAGTGAGACAGTCCGCACTAACTACTATGGCTACACCTTC. This sequence encodes CAISETVRTNYYGYTF.

This clonotype was seen a handful of times. J is TRBJ2-1 and V is TRBV20-1, with 9 bases aligning to TRBD2. The germline V gene encodes CDR1 DFQATT and CDR2 SNEGSKA (reference sequence). The CDR3 runs to 14 residues. V lost 5 bases to trimming and J lost 0 bases; unmatched junction nucleotides: 2. The CDR3 nucleotides read TGCAGTGCTGATAGCGGGAGCTCCTACAATGAGCAGTTCTTC. This encodes CSADSGSSYNEQFF.

This clonotype was counted at least ten times. The chain links TRBV5-1 to TRBJ2-5; TRBD2 might be the D (6 bases). This CDR3 contains 14 residues. Deletions cut 0 bases from V and 1 base from J, with 7 bases between. Per germline, CDR1 SGHRS and CDR2 YFSETQ. CDR3 coding DNA: TGCGCCAGCAGCTTGGCGGGGGTCCAAGAGACCCAGTACTTC. Translation gives CASSLAGVQETQYF.

This clonotype was seen only a few times. The chain couples TRBV19 to TRBJ2-3; D ambiguous. Between the trimmed V and J ends, which lost 0 bases and 5 bases, there was a span of 6 bases. The CDR3 has 13 residues. Germline V gene data show CDR1 as LNHDA and CDR2 as SQIVND (reference sequence). As DNA, the CDR3 is TGTGCCAGTAGTATAGAAAGAGGAGATACGCAGTATTTT. It specifies CASSIERGDTQYF.

A few counts support this clonotype. This chain joins TRBV10-3 and TRBJ2-1; 10 bases are shared with TRBD2. This CDR3 region has 14 residues. Germline CDR1 reads ENHRY; CDR2 reads SYGVKD. Germline trimming cut 8 bases from V and 7 bases from J; bases unmatched to any gene: 8. CDR3 amino acids: CAIGVLAGRNEQFF. The CDR3 nucleotides read TGTGCCATCGGGGTACTAGCGGGAAGGAATGAGCAGTTCTTC.

This clonotype was seen a handful of times. The V and J genes are TRBV20-1 and TRBJ2-5, with 7 bases matching TRBD1. V lost 6 bases and J lost 2; bases outside the gene matches: 6. This CDR3 has 13 residues. Germline V CDR1 and CDR2: DFQATT, SNEGSKA (reference sequence). The CDR3 here is CSAPGRGQETQYF. Written as DNA, the CDR3 is TGCAGTGCCCCCGGCAGGGGGCAAGAGACCCAGTACTTC.

The CDR3 region has the DNA TGTGCCAGCAGCTTGGCCCCCCAGGGTGAGCAGTTCTTC. Translating it yields CASSLAPQGEQFF. V is TRBV5-5 and J is TRBJ2-1; possibly TRBD1 for D (5 bases). V lost 0 bases to trimming and J lost 9 bases, with 10 bases between them. Per the germline V gene, CDR1 is SGHKS and CDR2 is YYEKEE (reference sequence). This CDR3 is 13 amino acids long.